This TCR beta chain was found in a study of cytomegalovirus exposure and HLA in healthy donors. Study-level background: Early released data had approximately 86 million unique TCRs, all coming from HLA-typed donors.

A word on this clone: Its specificity is not known.

Primers: 60 Vbeta forward and 13 Jbeta reverse. The method was immunoSEQ multiplex PCR; TCRdb's version includes in-frame clones alone and lacks a portion of them. Of roughly 140,000 clones in the sample, about 75% were seen once. Study-wide points: Reported findings show TCR beta sequences accurately forecast HLA-A and HLA-B alleles in most subjects. It was reported in a later analysis that an Asian-associated ancestry cluster showed fewer N-insertions than the approximately 670-donor mean.

V was clipped by 4 bases and J by 1 base; unmatched bases: 4. The CDR3 is 15 residues long. CDR1 and CDR2 from the germline V gene are LNHDA and SQIVND (reference sequence). The sequence derives from a man between 18 and 35 years old in good health and CMV-seronegative. The chain is built from TRBV19 and TRBJ1-1; the match to TRBD1 covers 9 bases. The sequencing sample was made of PBMCs. The CDR3 sequence is CASSTDRGANTEAFF. In DNA, the CDR3 is TGTGCCAGTAGTACGGACAGGGGTGCGAACACTGAAGCTTTCTTT.